The present entry profiles one T cell receptor beta chain with its context. The data were produced by immunoSEQ multiplex PCR, yet TCRdb's version contains in-frame clones alone and is incomplete. The repertoire has 260,000 or so clones, roughly 88% of them found once; the top ten carry around 0.7%. The CDR3 has 18 amino acids. The ends were cut back, 1 base at V and 9 bases at J, with 25 bases in the middle. From germline, CDR1 is SGHVS and CDR2 FNYEAQ. The sample comes from a study of blood T cell repertoires in COVID-19. Whole-study context: The study drew acute and convalescent COVID-19 samples from the United States, Italy and Spain.

The sequenced material came from peripheral blood. The chain has TRBV7-6 and TRBJ1-5, with D possibly TRBD1 on 6 matching bases. The clonotype was recovered from a human donor in a cohort sampled during active COVID-19. CDR3 loop: CASSLGGPRTGSVVPQHF. CDR3 DNA sequence: TGTGCCAGCAGCTTAGGAGGCCCTAGAACAGGGTCTGTTGTGCCCCAGCATTTT.